The 10 T cell receptor beta chains below all came from one sample that was sequenced in a study of molecular identifiers for immune sequencing clone quantification (dated by TCRdb to between 2017 and 2018). The method was PCR. This sample was sequenced with a NextSeq 500. Using fastp at Q25 and MiXCR, TCRdb reprocessed the public reads and kept productive beta chains. Under each unique CDR3 protein, matching rows form one entry showing the most common genes and DNA. The sample table holds hundreds of thousands of distinct CDR3 sequences, of which 25% were seen once. The ten largest clones take up around 0.78% of the sample. Input material: naive CD8+ T cells from blood, with Jurkat cell RNA spiked in. The sample's cell subset or site label, decoded: FACS-sorted CD8+CD4-CCR7+CD45RA+ naive T cells. The receptors were gathered from a human donor in good health. Some libraries in this study had Jurkat cell RNA spiked in.

This clonotype was recorded at least ten times. CDR3 DNA sequence: TGTGCCAGCAACCCCCGGGCGGGGTTGCACGAGCAGTACTTC. Translation: CASNPRAGLHEQYF. The gene calls are TRBV19 and TRBJ2-7, with D possibly being TRBD2 (6 bases). This CDR3 is 14 amino acids long. Germline assignment: CDR1 LNHDA and CDR2 SQIVND (reference sequence). Trimming pared 9 bases from V and 5 bases from J, leaving 20 bases between.

This clonotype occurred many times. This chain joins TRBV5-5 and TRBJ2-7, with unresolved D. The CDR3 is 15 amino acids. Germline CDR1 SGHKS, CDR2 YYEKEE (reference sequence). Trimming stripped 4 bases from V and 11 bases from J, with 25 bases between. CDR3: CASSPGPTPSWLEYF. CDR3 in DNA: TGTGCCAGCAGCCCAGGCCCAACCCCGTCCTGGCTTGAGTACTTC.

This clonotype was picked up a small number of times. The chain joins TRBV4-1 to TRBJ2-7, with D possibly TRBD2 on 6 matching bases. Deletions cut 3 bases from V and 2 bases from J, with 11 bases between. Per germline, CDR1 MGHRA and CDR2 YSYEKL. The CDR3 extends over 14 amino acids. DNA of the CDR3: TGCGCCAGCAGCCATGATAGCGGCGCCTACGAGCAGTACTTC. Translating it yields CASSHDSGAYEQYF.

V usage is TRBV20-1 and J usage is TRBJ2-2; D gene unclear. Germline assignment: CDR1 DFQATT and CDR2 SNEGSKA (reference sequence). The CDR3 covers 17 residues. With 0 bases removed from V and 4 bases from J, the gap between germline ends came to 18 bases. CDR3 loop: CSARDPLAIAGTGELFF. Here the CDR3 DNA reads TGCAGTGCTAGAGATCCCCTGGCGATAGCAGGCACCGGGGAGCTGTTTTTT.

This clonotype has more than one count but fewer than ten. V usage is TRBV6-2 or TRBV6-3 and J usage is TRBJ2-7, with 8 bases that match TRBD1. The CDR3 covers 15 residues. In germline, CDR1 is MNHEY, CDR2 SVGEGT. Trimming at V came to 2 bases and at J to 4 bases, leaving 7 bases not matched to a gene. The CDR3 DNA reads as TGTGCCAGCAGTTACGACAGGACAGGGTATTACGAGCAGTACTTC. This codes for CASSYDRTGYYEQYF.

This clonotype was detected ten times or more. This sequence joins TRBV6-5 and TRBJ2-7, with TRBD2 as a possible D gene (5 bases). This CDR3 region has 13 residues. V was clipped by 2 bases and J by 6 bases, with 11 bases between them. Germline values: CDR1 MNHEY, CDR2 SVGAGI. In nucleotides, the CDR3 is TGTGCCAGCAGTTACGGAAAAGGAGGCGAGCAGTACTTC. As protein: CASSYGKGGEQYF.

This clonotype was counted only a few times. The V gene is TRBV11-2, the J gene TRBJ1-1, with a possible D match to TRBD1 (6 bases). The CDR3 sequence is 15 residues long. V was pared by 0 bases and J by 3 bases, with 11 bases between. Germline-derived CDR1 and CDR2 are SGHAT and FQNNGV. CDR3 nucleotide sequence: TGTGCCAGCAGCTTAGAGGGGGCTTCCTACACTGAAGCTTTCTTT. It encodes CASSLEGASYTEAFF.

The genes are TRBV4-3 and TRBJ2-7; 9 bases are a match to TRBD2. This CDR3 has 15 amino acids. The germline V gene encodes CDR1 LGHNA and CDR2 YSLEER. The trim removed 3 bases at V and 6 bases at J, leaving 9 bases unmatched. CDR3 in DNA: TGCGCCAGCAGCCATGGGACTAGCAGTGCCGGCGAGCAGTACTTC. This sequence encodes CASSHGTSSAGEQYF.

This clonotype appeared a single time. A much larger clone sits a single nucleotide away, making a read error possible. This chain uses TRBV7-2 with TRBJ2-3; D possibly corresponds to TRBD2 (5 bases). V was shortened by 8 bases and J by 0 bases, with 18 bases between the two germline ends. The CDR3 loop spans 16 amino acids. Germline CDR1 is SGHTA and CDR2 is FQGNSA. CDR3 protein: CASPHQLAPSTDTQYF. CDR3 DNA: TGTGCCAGCCCCCACCAGTTAGCGCCCAGCACAGATACGCAGTATTTT.

Comments on this clonotype: A read error may explain this, as a much larger clone is one base away. The chain has TRBV9 and TRBJ2-5; D may be TRBD1 (5 bases). Trimming stripped 4 bases from V and 9 bases from J, with 19 bases between. Germline V gene data show CDR1 as SGDLS and CDR2 as YYNGEE. The CDR3 sequence is 14 residues long. The CDR3 region has the DNA TGTGCCAGCAGCTTCCCCGACAGCCCTGAGGCCCAGTACTTC. As protein: CASSFPDSPEAQYF.